Following are 31 T cell receptor beta chains from one sample sequenced in a study of PD-L1 blockade in urothelial cancer. Method: immunoSEQ multiplex PCR; TCRdb's copy keeps in-frame clones and lacks some. The sample carries tens of thousands of clones, nearly 90% recorded once. Time point reported: pretreatment peripheral blood. The sample was PBMCs, taken around atezolizumab (anti-PD-L1) treatment. The receptors were gathered from a man aged 55 to 69 with urothelial cancer.

This chain links TRBV6-1 with TRBJ2-5; D call uncertain. Germline CDR1 reads MNHNS; CDR2 reads SASEGT. The V end was cut by 4 bases, the J end by 1 base, with 7 bases between. The length of the CDR3 is 13 residues. The DNA of the CDR3 is TGTGCCAGCAGTGCGAGGTCCCAAGAGACCCAGTACTTC. Translation: CASSARSQETQYF.

This CDR3 is CASSQGNRGLSTEAFF. CDR3 bases: TGCGCCAGCAGCCAGGGGAACAGGGGGCTATCCACTGAAGCTTTCTTT. The chain joins TRBV4-3 to TRBJ1-1, with 9 nucleotides matching TRBD1. After removal of 3 bases from V and 4 bases from J, the junction contained 9 bases not matched to a gene. The germline V gene has CDR1 LGHNA and CDR2 YSLEER. The CDR3 runs 16 residues.

A single count supports this clone. This chain links TRBV4-2 with TRBJ2-5; 11 positions match TRBD2. The germline gives CDR1 LGHNA, CDR2 YNFKEQ. V shed 4 bases and J 0 bases; nucleotides not matched to a gene: 4. The CDR3 extends over 16 amino acids. This CDR3 is CASSRLAGRNQETQYF. CDR3 nucleotide sequence: TGTGCCAGCAGCCGACTAGCGGGGAGAAACCAAGAGACCCAGTACTTC.

This chain joins TRBV9 and TRBJ2-5; D gene ambiguous. This CDR3 spans 12 amino acids. Germline-derived CDR1 and CDR2 are SGDLS and YYNGEE. V was trimmed by 3 bases and J by 5 bases, leaving 8 bases between them. Here the CDR3 DNA reads TGTGCCAGCAGCGAATATGAGGAGACCCAGTACTTC. Residues: CASSEYEETQYF. Variable domain in full (rest from reference TRBV9 and TRBJ2-5): DSGVTQTPKHLITATGQRVTLRCSPRSGDLSVYWYQQSLDQGLQFLIQYYNGEERAKGNILERFSAQQFPDLHSELNLSSLELGDSALYFCASSEYEETQYFGPGTRLLVL.

This clone was counted once. The rearrangement uses TRBV7-3 and TRBJ2-3; perhaps TRBD1 as D (5 bases). The CDR3 extends over 16 amino acids. V lost 1 base and J lost 0, with 11 bases in between. Germline V gene data show CDR1 as SGHTA and CDR2 as FQGTGA. CDR3 DNA sequence: TGTGCCAGCAGCTTAAGATCTCAGGGAAGCACAGATACGCAGTATTTT. Encoded protein: CASSLRSQGSTDTQYF.

The chain combines TRBV5-1 with TRBJ2-5, with TRBD1 identical over 7 bases. The ends lost 4 bases at V and 5 bases at J; junction bases unmatched: 14. The CDR3 extends over 16 amino acids. The germline V gene encodes CDR1 SGHRS and CDR2 YFSETQ. This chain's CDR3 is CASSAGGTALGETQYF. The CDR3 coding sequence is TGCGCCAGCAGCGCGGGTGGGACAGCCCTGGGGGAGACCCAGTACTTC.

The chain is built from TRBV11-2 and TRBJ2-3; 10 bases align to TRBD2. Germline V gene sequence: CDR1 SGHAT, CDR2 FQNNGV. The V segment lost 2 bases and the J segment 2 bases; nucleotides outside the gene matches: 7. CDR3 length equals 17 residues. The CDR3 bases are TGTGCCAGCAGCTTAAGTCTAGCGGGGGTCGCCACAGATACGCAGTATTTT. This translates into CASSLSLAGVATDTQYF.

The rearrangement links TRBV9 to TRBJ1-2; 9 nucleotides align to TRBD1. The V and J ends lost 7 bases and 4 bases, in that order; junction bases with no gene match: 8. The germline V gene encodes CDR1 SGDLS and CDR2 YYNGEE. The CDR3 runs 14 residues. DNA for the CDR3: TGTGCCAGCCAGCCGGGACAGGGAGCCTATGGCTACACCTTC. Translation: CASQPGQGAYGYTF. The variable domain in full, with the rest retrieved from reference TRBV9 and TRBJ1-2, is DSGVTQTPKHLITATGQRVTLRCSPRSGDLSVYWYQQSLDQGLQFLIQYYNGEERAKGNILERFSAQQFPDLHSELNLSSLELGDSALYFCASQPGQGAYGYTFGSGTRLTVV.

This sequence joins TRBV18 and TRBJ2-7, with D possibly TRBD1 on 5 matching bases. Germline V gene data show CDR1 as KGHSH and CDR2 as LQKENI. The CDR3 is 13 residues long. Trimming pared 3 bases from V and 6 bases from J, leaving 12 bases between. This CDR3 reads CASSPSTVFEQYF. In DNA form, the CDR3 reads TGTGCCAGCTCACCGTCGACAGTATTCGAGCAGTACTTC.

The table lists this clone with a count of one. The CDR3 sequence is CASSLAGQSYEQYF. The CDR3 DNA is TGTGCCAGCTCACTGGCGGGACAGTCCTACGAGCAGTACTTC. This chain joins TRBV18 and TRBJ2-7; D is possibly TRBD1 (7 bases). Germline lookup yields CDR1 KGHSH and CDR2 LQKENI. V shed 4 bases and J shed 1 base, with 11 bases lying between them. The CDR3 extends over 14 amino acids. Full variable domain (missing parts from reference TRBV18 and TRBJ2-7): NAGVMQNPRHLVRRRGQEARLRCSPMKGHSHVYWYRQLPEEGLKFMVYLQKENIIDESGMPKERFSAEFPKEGPSILRIQQVVRGDSAAYFCASSLAGQSYEQYFGPGTRLTVT.

V and J are TRBV11-3 and TRBJ1-1; 8 bases map to TRBD1. The CDR3 loop spans 14 amino acids. Germline V gives CDR1 SGHNT, CDR2 YENEEA. Trimming took 3 bases from V and 4 from J; bases not matched to a gene: 4. The CDR3 nucleotides read TGTGCCAGCAGCTTTTCAGGGGGCCTCACTGAAGCTTTCTTT. Its protein is CASSFSGGLTEAFF.

This clone was seen once. The chain recombines TRBV5-8 with TRBJ2-5, with D maybe TRBD2 (6 bases). V was pared by 3 bases and J by 4 bases, with 16 bases between. The CDR3 runs to 15 residues. The germline V gene has CDR1 SGHTS and CDR2 YDEGEE. The CDR3 sequence is CASSSTGTGGETQYF. CDR3 coding DNA: TGTGCCAGCAGCTCTACTGGGACTGGCGGAGAGACCCAGTACTTC.

The J gene is TRBJ2-3, the V gene TRBV30; maybe TRBD1 (6 bases). The V end was cut by 2 bases, the J end by 4 bases, with 10 bases between. In germline, CDR1 is GTSNPN, CDR2 SVGIG (reference sequence). The CDR3 covers 13 residues. As DNA, the CDR3 is TGTGCCTGGAGTCTCAAGGGGGCAGATACGCAGTATTTT. Protein product: CAWSLKGADTQYF.

The chain couples TRBV29-1 to TRBJ2-4; 9 bases are shared with TRBD1. CDR1 and CDR2 (germline): SQVTM, ANQGSEA. The CDR3 is 16 amino acids. The junction had 15 bases not matched to a gene; V was cut back by 4 bases and J by 8 bases. CDR3 amino acids: CSVAGAGTGKMHIQYF. Here the CDR3 DNA reads TGCAGCGTTGCTGGCGCCGGGACAGGGAAGATGCACATTCAGTACTTC.

This clone has more than one count but fewer than ten. V and J are TRBV30 and TRBJ1-1; TRBD1 matches at 7 bases. Per germline, CDR1 GTSNPN and CDR2 SVGIG (reference sequence). CDR3 length: 15 residues. Germline trimming cut 0 bases from V and 3 bases from J; bases unmatched to any gene: 7. CDR3 nucleotides: TGTGCCTGGAGTGTACAGGGCCAGGGGGACACTGAAGCTTTCTTT. This codes for CAWSVQGQGDTEAFF.

J is TRBJ1-2 and V is TRBV19, with 7 bases that match TRBD1. Germline trimming cut 7 bases from V and 3 bases from J; bases unmatched to any gene: 8. CDR1 and CDR2 from the germline V gene are LNHDA and SQIVND (reference sequence). This CDR3 has 14 residues. CDR3 coding DNA: TGTGCCAGTACCCAAACGGACAGGCACTATGGCTACACCTTC. It is translated as CASTQTDRHYGYTF. The full variable domain, rest sourced from reference TRBV19 and TRBJ1-2, is DGGITQSPKYLFRKEGQNVTLSCEQNLNHDAMYWYRQDPGQGLRLIYYSQIVNDFQKGDIAEGYSVSREKKESFPLTVTSAQKNPTAFYLCASTQTDRHYGYTFGSGTRLTVV.

This clone was detected only once. This chain joins TRBV7-3 and TRBJ1-1, with no clear D. The CDR3 extends over 11 amino acids. Germline V gene data show CDR1 as SGHTA and CDR2 as FQGTGA. The V end lost 4 bases, the J end lost 10 bases, and 10 bases lay between the germline ends. CDR3 sequence reads: CASSSTFAAFF. The DNA for the CDR3 is TGTGCCAGCAGCTCGACATTTGCAGCTTTCTTT.

The gene calls are TRBV7-6 and TRBJ2-1; TRBD2 matches at 8 bases. Germline V gives CDR1 SGHVS, CDR2 FNYEAQ. The CDR3 spans 17 residues. V was clipped by 0 bases and J by 3 bases; unmatched bases: 7. CDR3 in amino acids: CASSLAALAVSYNEQFF. Here the CDR3 DNA reads TGTGCCAGCAGCTTAGCCGCACTAGCGGTTAGCTACAATGAGCAGTTCTTC.

This chain joins TRBV10-2 and TRBJ1-2, with 7 positions matching TRBD1. The junction had 13 bases not matched to a gene; V was cut back by 6 bases and J by 3 bases. The CDR3 is 16 residues long. In germline, CDR1 is WSHSY, CDR2 SAAADI. CDR3 sequence reads: CASSPGQVLSHYGYTF. DNA of the CDR3: TGCGCCAGCAGCCCCGGACAGGTCCTAAGCCACTATGGCTACACCTTC.

The chain joins TRBV25-1 to TRBJ2-1; D might be TRBD1 (7 bases). V dropped 0 bases and J dropped 7 bases, with 16 bases sitting between them. Germline CDR1 reads MGHDK; CDR2 reads SYGVNS. CDR3 size: 16 residues. The CDR3 nucleotides are TGTGCCAGCAGTGAATATAACTCAGGGGGGTGGAATGAGCAGTTCTTC. Translation gives CASSEYNSGGWNEQFF.

The CDR3 coding sequence is TGTGCCAGCAGTTTTTTGGTACGCGACACCGGGGAGCTGTTTTTT. Its translation: CASSFLVRDTGELFF. The V and J genes are TRBV28 and TRBJ2-2, with D hard to call. Looked up from germline, CDR1 is MDHEN and CDR2 is SYDVKM. This CDR3 is built from 15 residues. The V gene lost 3 bases and the J gene lost 3 bases, with 11 bases spanning the gap.

The chain combines TRBV25-1 with TRBJ2-1; 8 nucleotides agree with TRBD1. Germline-derived CDR1 and CDR2 are MGHDK and SYGVNS. The V gene end was trimmed by 7 bases and the J gene end by 3 bases; junction bases not matched to a gene: 2. This CDR3 contains 13 residues. DNA of the CDR3: TGTGCCAGCACCGGACAGGGCTACAATGAGCAGTTCTTC. Translating gives CASTGQGYNEQFF.

The chain carries TRBV9 and TRBJ2-1; the D gene is possibly TRBD2 (7 bases). In germline, CDR1 is SGDLS, CDR2 YYNGEE. The V gene lost 0 bases and the J gene lost 7 bases, with 20 bases spanning the gap. The CDR3 is 17 amino acids. DNA of the CDR3: TGTGCCAGCAGCGTAGTAGGAGGGGGGGCTCGACAGAATGAGCAGTTCTTC. This gives the protein CASSVVGGGARQNEQFF. The complete variable domain, with remaining parts taken from reference TRBV9 and TRBJ2-1, reads DSGVTQTPKHLITATGQRVTLRCSPRSGDLSVYWYQQSLDQGLQFLIQYYNGEERAKGNILERFSAQQFPDLHSELNLSSLELGDSALYFCASSVVGGGARQNEQFFGPGTRLTVL.

This clone was counted a few times. The chain combines TRBV30 with TRBJ1-2; the D is unclear. Germline V gives CDR1 GTSNPN, CDR2 SVGIG (reference sequence). The V and J ends lost 0 bases and 8 bases respectively, with 13 bases between them. The CDR3 is 13 residues long. CDR3 amino acids: CAWSVTASEGYTF. CDR3 bases: TGTGCCTGGAGTGTCACGGCTAGTGAGGGCTACACCTTC.

V is TRBV18 and J is TRBJ1-5; TRBD1 agrees at 11 bases. This CDR3 has 16 residues. V was clipped by 6 bases and J by 8 bases; unmatched bases: 12. The germline gives CDR1 KGHSH, CDR2 LQKENI. CDR3 nucleotide sequence: TGTGCCAGCTCCGCCTCAGGACAGGGGGCAATCGAGCCCCAGCATTTT. Encoded protein: CASSASGQGAIEPQHF.

V usage is TRBV5-1 and J usage is TRBJ2-7; tentatively, D is TRBD1 (6 bases). Trimming stripped 0 bases from V and 2 bases from J, with 12 bases between. This CDR3 comprises 15 residues. Germline lookup yields CDR1 SGHRS and CDR2 YFSETQ. CDR3 coding DNA: TGCGCCAGCAGCTTGGTTACAGGGATGACCTACGAGCAGTACTTC. It yields the protein CASSLVTGMTYEQYF. Together with reference TRBV5-1 and TRBJ2-7, the CDR3 gives the full variable domain: KAGVTQTPRYLIKTRGQQVTLSCSPISGHRSVSWYQQTPGQGLQFLFEYFSETQRNKGNFPGRFSGRQFSNSRSEMNVSTLELGDSALYLCASSLVTGMTYEQYFGPGTRLTVT.

The chain combines TRBV5-4 with TRBJ2-7; TRBD2 agrees at 7 bases. The CDR3 contains 17 residues. The germline gives CDR1 SGHNT, CDR2 YYREEE (reference sequence). J gave up 4 bases and V 1 base, and 14 bases lay outside the gene matches. CDR3 amino acids: CASSLFSGGEGSYEQYF. The CDR3 DNA reads TGTGCCAGCAGCTTGTTCTCTGGCGGGGAGGGTTCATACGAGCAGTACTTC.

This clone was seen only once. J is TRBJ2-7 and V is TRBV5-4; D may be TRBD2 (6 bases). The V end lost 5 bases, the J end lost 7 bases, and 19 bases lay between the germline ends. Germline V gene data show CDR1 as SGHNT and CDR2 as YYREEE (reference sequence). CDR3 size: 14 residues. CDR3 loop: CASSISGPGGEQYF. The CDR3 DNA is TGTGCCAGCAGTATTAGCGGCCCTGGGGGAGAGCAGTACTTC. The full variable domain, with the rest looked up from reference TRBV5-4 and TRBJ2-7, is ETGVTQSPTHLIKTRGQQVTLRCSSQSGHNTVSWYQQALGQGPQFIFQYYREEENGRGNFPPRFSGLQFPNYSSELNVNALELDDSALYLCASSISGPGGEQYFGPGTRLTVT.

This sequence joins TRBV5-1 and TRBJ2-3; tentatively, D is TRBD2 (6 bases). The CDR3 length is 17 residues. Trimming removed 5 bases from V and 2 bases from J, with 21 bases in between. The V gene's germline CDR1 is SGHRS and CDR2 YFSETQ. CDR3 sequence (DNA): TGCGCCAGCAGTTATACCCTGTTAGGAGGGGCCACAGATACGCAGTATTTT. Residues: CASSYTLLGGATDTQYF.

As regards this clone: Other DNA sequences within the sample encode an identical CDR3. The chain joins TRBV19 to TRBJ2-5; D might be TRBD2 (5 bases). Germline values: CDR1 LNHDA, CDR2 SQIVND (reference sequence). Trimming pared 1 base from V and 4 bases from J, leaving 7 bases between. There are 13 residues in the CDR3. The CDR3: CASSIAGRETQYF. The CDR3 nucleotides are TGTGCCAGTAGTATAGCTGGGAGAGAGACCCAGTACTTC.

The chain combines TRBV19 with TRBJ1-6; D may be TRBD1 (5 bases). Looked up from germline, CDR1 is LNHDA and CDR2 is SQIVND (reference sequence). CDR3 size: 15 residues. V was trimmed by 3 bases and J by 9 bases, leaving 15 bases between them. CDR3 protein: CASSIAGTGGSPLHF. DNA of the CDR3: TGTGCCAGTAGTATCGCCGGGACTGGGGGTTCACCCCTCCACTTT.